The TCR gamma chain described here comes from a study of intestinal T cells in coeliac disease (dated by TCRdb to about 2020). For context, the study as a whole: Coeliac patients were much younger than controls, with mean ages of 16.0 versus 54.8 years in the TRG cohort. In the TCR-delta (TRD) cohort, there were duodenal biopsies from 11 coeliac disease patients and 11 non-coeliac controls. A second, larger TCR-gamma (TRG) cohort comprised duodenal biopsies from more than 30 coeliac disease patients and fewer than 25 non-coeliac controls.

General conclusions and limits of the study: FFPE-derived DNA was found to be relatively degraded, and loss of a proportion of TCR sequences in each sample was likely caused by this degradation. A significant age difference was observed between coeliac and control groups, although significant classification was not yielded by an age-split analysis. Of roughly 54 biopsies, around 51 (about 94%) were correctly classified by TRG clustering, and a leave-one-out accuracy of approximately 87% was reported. In training, clustering based on TRD kmers put every one of the 22 biopsies in the right class, and the leave-one-out accuracy was reported as 91%. It was not possible to tell repeated CDR3 amino acid sequences apart from PCR duplicates.

Libraries were made using multiplex PCR. The sequencing machine was an Ion Torrent PGM. The LymphoTrack kit, which has primers carrying Illumina adapters, was used to amplify TRG repertoires from roughly 200 ng of biopsy DNA. TRG amplicons were purified with AMPure XP beads, quantified on a 2100 Bioanalyzer, and pooled equimolarly. TRG libraries were sequenced on an Ion PGM instrument. The source study handled its data this way. Using FastX, any read was removed if more than 10% of its nucleotides had quality scores below the third quartile calculated per patient. IMGT/HighV-QUEST was used to align reads in order to assign V, D and J genes, locate CDR3 regions and judge functionality. Sequences were converted to amino acids, and every sequence predicted to be non-functional was removed. The CDR3s were broken into kmers both with and without positional annotation, PCA was run on the kmer frequencies, and the samples were clustered using every one of the 1023 combinations of PCs 1-10. Classification was validated by leave-one-out cross-validation, re-optimising parameters on the remaining samples each time. Shannon diversity was computed with the vegan R package from repeated random subsamples equal to the lowest read count. TCRdb processed the public reads again with the CATT caller, after which rows with matching DNA were combined. The V and J calls come from TCRdb's annotation, not from the publication. The sample has about 320 gamma-chain clones on record, around 50% of them singletons. Of the sample, 35% to 50% is held by the ten largest clones.

Genomic DNA was extracted with the QIAamp DNA FFPE tissue kit from ten 5-um FFPE scrolls per case. Classification of coeliac disease based on the TCR repertoire was tested using fully anonymised formalin-fixed paraffin-embedded duodenal biopsies that were surplus to diagnostic needs. The controls had no clinical or histological suspicion of coeliac disease and had upper endoscopy for reflux, dyspepsia or gastritis. This clone was counted a few times. The antigen this receptor binds is unknown. Qualities for individual bases were not recorded, and no much larger clone is one base off. The CDR3 measures 13 amino acids from cysteine to phenylalanine. Here the CDR3 DNA is all that survives: 39 bases in frame from base 1. From the germline V gene, CDR1 is VENAVY and CDR2 is YDSYNSRV. Trimming takes 2 bases off V and 13 bases off J; junction bases not matched to a gene: 14.

Specimen: a duodenal biopsy. The chain couples TRGV8 to TRGJ1 or TRGJ2. This sequence originates from a human donor who served as a control with a normal duodenal biopsy, not a healthy volunteer. The CDR3 protein is CATWDMLAIKKLF. The DNA sequence is as follows: TGTGCCACCTGGGATATGTTGGCTATAAAAAAACTCTTT.